The source of this T cell receptor beta chain is a study of a mutant IDH1 vaccine in newly diagnosed glioma. Across the whole study: With temozolomide cycles, or 4-6 weeks after radiotherapy alone, vaccination was started. Therapy received beforehand was radiotherapy, temozolomide, or both, with most patients given both.

Comments on this clone: Antigen: not known. One junction end does not reproduce the germline sequence, and a read error may be involved.

Time point in this sample: week 23, last vaccination. The vaccine gave 300 ug of a 20-mer mutant IDH1 peptide subcutaneously per dose. Donor diagnoses consisted of new WHO grade 3 or 4 IDH1-mutant, ATRX-lost astrocytomas. The CDR3 sequence is 13 residues long. Germline V gene lookup returns CDR1 SSHAT and CDR2 FNYEAQ (reference sequence). Generated by immunoSEQ multiplex PCR, the TCRdb table keeps only in-frame clones and is missing some. The sample contains about 67,000 clones, 84% of which appear only once. The clonotype comes from a man between 18 and 35 years old with glioma. This specimen was PBMCs, taken from a glioma patient whose treatment included an IDH1 peptide vaccine. This chain joins TRBV7-7 and TRBJ1-1; D is ambiguous. The CDR3 is CASSSTVNTEAFF. The CDR3 DNA reads as TGTGCTAGCAGCTCAACAGTGAACACTGAAGCTTTCTTT. The entire variable domain, with the rest obtained from reference TRBV7-7 and TRBJ1-1, is as follows: GAGVSQSPRYKVTKRGQDVTLRCDPISSHATLYWYQQALGQGPEFLTYFNYEAQPDKSGLPSDRFSAERPEGSISTLTIQRTEQRDSAMYRCASSSTVNTEAFFGQGTRLTVV.